This T cell receptor (beta chain) was documented in a study of T cell changes during pregnancy in multiple sclerosis. Only in-frame clones appear in the TCRdb table, and some are missing; sequencing was by immunoSEQ multiplex PCR. In the table there are just over 65,000 clones, roughly nine tenths of which are singletons. The CDR3 contains 14 residues. Germline V lookup: CDR1 MNHNY, CDR2 SVGAGI (reference sequence). Trimming cost V 4 bases and J 5 bases, with 14 bases left between them. The chain carries TRBV6-6 and TRBJ1-2; D is unclear. The sample in question was peripheral blood, obtained in the second trimester of pregnancy. This clonotype originated in a female donor with multiple sclerosis, enrolled in a pregnancy study. The CDR3 reads CASSFAEVGYGYTF. Here the CDR3 DNA reads TGTGCCAGCAGTTTTGCGGAGGTTGGGTATGGCTACACCTTC.